The 14 T cell receptor beta chains below were found in one sample sequenced in a study of a mutant IDH1 vaccine in newly diagnosed glioma. Clones were sequenced by immunoSEQ multiplex PCR, and TCRdb holds only the in-frame ones, with some missing. The sample carries about 86,000 clones, approximately 85% recorded once. Regarding time point: week 23, last vaccination. The vaccine gave 300 ug of a 20-mer mutant IDH1 peptide subcutaneously per dose. For these receptors, no antigen is known. The sample in question was PBMCs, obtained from a glioma patient whose treatment included an IDH1 peptide vaccine. Receptor source: a man aged 25-45 years with glioma. Some clones in this sample may be carry-over from other donors' samples.

A remark on this clone: Other DNA sequences from this sample encode an identical CDR3 as well. The rearrangement links TRBV2 to TRBJ1-3; D not certain. Germline assignment: CDR1 SNHLY and CDR2 FYNNEI. V lost 4 bases, J lost 8 bases, and 6 bases lay in between. The CDR3 runs 11 residues. In DNA form, the CDR3 reads TGTGCCAGCAGTGGGGTGGACACCATATATTTT. Protein product: CASSGVDTIYF.

The chain links TRBV16 to TRBJ1-2, with D unresolved. With 0 bases removed from V and 6 bases from J, the gap between germline ends came to 8 bases. This CDR3 is 13 amino acids long. CDR1 is KGHSY and CDR2 is FQNENV in the germline V gene. CDR3 amino acids: CASSQSRGNGYTF. The CDR3 region has the DNA TGTGCCAGCAGCCAATCGCGGGGAAATGGCTACACCTTC.

This chain joins TRBV6-1 and TRBJ2-1; TRBD2 matches 7 bases. The CDR3 extends over 12 amino acids. Trimming took 11 bases from V and 8 from J; bases not matched to a gene: 9. Germline lookup yields CDR1 MNHNS and CDR2 SASEGT. CDR3 region: CAGGGSLDEQFF. CDR3 bases: TGTGCCGGGGGGGGAAGCCTGGATGAGCAGTTCTTC.

The rearrangement joins TRBV30 to TRBJ2-2, with 8 nucleotides matching TRBD2. Germline V gene data show CDR1 as GTSNPN and CDR2 as SVGIG (reference sequence). The length of the CDR3 is 14 residues. Losses at the gene ends were 5 bases for V and 3 bases for J; bases not matched to a gene: 5. DNA of the CDR3: TGTGCCTGGTCGCCGGGGGGGCACACCGGGGAGCTGTTTTTT. Translating gives CAWSPGGHTGELFF. The variable domain in full, completed from reference TRBV30 and TRBJ2-2, reads SQTIHQWPATLVQPVGSPLSLECTVEGTSNPNLYWYRQAAGRGLQLLFYSVGIGQISSEVPQNLSASRPQDRQFILSSKKLLLSDSGFYLCAWSPGGHTGELFFGEGSRLTVL.

The chain couples TRBV10-1 to TRBJ1-1; 7 bases are a match to TRBD1. This CDR3 is 13 amino acids long. Trimming at V came to 10 bases and at J to 5 bases, leaving 10 bases not matched to a gene. CDR1 WNHNN and CDR2 SYGVQD come from the germline V gene (reference sequence). CDR3 sequence: CATIRRGRTEAFF. Here the CDR3 DNA reads TGCGCCACCATCCGGAGGGGGCGAACTGAAGCTTTCTTT.

The chain employs TRBV5-4 and TRBJ2-5, with D maybe TRBD1 (6 bases). CDR3 length: 14 amino acids. V lost 1 base and J lost 0, with 7 bases in between. The germline gives CDR1 SGHNT, CDR2 YYREEE (reference sequence). The CDR3 reads CASSLQGYQETQYF. The CDR3 DNA is TGTGCCAGCAGCTTGCAGGGGTACCAAGAGACCCAGTACTTC.

The chain uses TRBV5-1 and TRBJ2-3; 10 bases are a match to TRBD2. The CDR3 extends over 18 amino acids. Germline CDR1 reads SGHRS; CDR2 reads YFSETQ. The V gene end was trimmed by 0 bases and the J gene end by 0 bases; junction bases not matched to a gene: 7. CDR3 coding DNA: TGCGCCAGCAGCTTGGGTCTAGCGGGGGCCATCAGCACAGATACGCAGTATTTT. Protein sequence: CASSLGLAGAISTDTQYF.

DNA of the CDR3: TGCGCCAGCAGCTCCCAGGGACGAGAGAACACTGAAGCTTTCTTT. Encoded protein: CASSSQGRENTEAFF. This chain links TRBV5-1 with TRBJ1-1; maybe TRBD1 (5 bases). The germline gives CDR1 SGHRS, CDR2 YFSETQ. The V gene lost 3 bases and the J gene lost 1 base, with 13 bases spanning the gap. There are 15 residues in the CDR3.

The V and J genes are TRBV5-4 and TRBJ1-2; 8 bases align to TRBD1. The V segment lost 2 bases and the J segment 6 bases; nucleotides outside the gene matches: 12. This CDR3 spans 16 amino acids. Per germline, CDR1 SGHNT and CDR2 YYREEE (reference sequence). CDR3 coding DNA: TGTGCCAGCAGCTTATTACCGGACAGGGCAGCTGATGGCTACACCTTC. This codes for CASSLLPDRAADGYTF.

The rearrangement uses TRBV29-1 and TRBJ2-1; either TRBD1 or TRBD2 may fit D (5 bases each). CDR1 and CDR2 (germline): SQVTM, ANQGSEA. The CDR3 loop spans 13 amino acids. Trimming cost V 6 bases and J 7 bases, with 16 bases left between them. The chain's CDR3 is CSVNKGPWNEQFF. The CDR3 DNA is TGCAGCGTAAACAAGGGACCTTGGAATGAGCAGTTCTTC.

The CDR3 reads CASSVLAGYNEQFF. The CDR3 bases are TGTGCCAGCAGCGTCCTTGCGGGGTACAATGAGCAGTTCTTC. This chain uses TRBV7-9 with TRBJ2-1; maybe TRBD2 (6 bases). V lost 5 bases and J lost 4, with 12 bases in between. The CDR3 extends over 14 amino acids. The germline CDR1 and CDR2 sequences are SEHNR and FQNEAQ (reference sequence).

A remark on this clone: A much larger clone lies one base from this, so it may be a read error. The sample carries other DNA sequences with the same CDR3. This rearrangement joins TRBV13 to TRBJ2-7; no firm D call. The CDR3 totals 14 residues. Looked up from germline, CDR1 is PRHDT and CDR2 is FYEKMQ (reference sequence). The CDR3 is CASSSSGETYEQYF. CDR3 DNA: TGTGCCAGTAGCTCTTCAGGCGAAACCTACGAGCAGTACTTC.

J is TRBJ2-7 and V is TRBV9; TRBD2 agrees at 7 bases. With V trimmed by 4 bases and J by 0 bases, 10 bases remained unmatched. CDR1 SGDLS and CDR2 YYNGEE come from the germline V gene. The CDR3 runs to 16 residues. The CDR3 nucleotides read TGTGCCAGCAGCTTGGGGGGGATAAGGAGCTCCTACGAGCAGTACTTC. As protein: CASSLGGIRSSYEQYF.

This chain connects TRBV9 to TRBJ1-1; D remains ambiguous. V lost 0 bases, J lost 4 bases, and 7 bases lay in between. Germline CDR1 reads SGDLS; CDR2 reads YYNGEE. CDR3 length: 13 residues. The CDR3 DNA sequence: TGTGCCAGCAGCGTAGGGAGGATCACTGAAGCTTTCTTT. Protein sequence: CASSVGRITEAFF.